Below are 22 T cell receptor beta chains sequenced from a single sample in a study of blood T cell repertoires in COVID-19. Repertoires were generated with immunoSEQ multiplex PCR, while TCRdb's copy carries only in-frame clones and drops some. The sample has 200,000 to 250,000 clones, 75% to 85% seen once. Input material: peripheral blood. All receptors derive from a woman aged 65 to 85 with COVID-19, enrolled during active disease.

V gene TRBV5-6 combines with J gene TRBJ1-1; 8 bases are a match to TRBD1. V gave up 1 base and J gave up 6 bases; unmatched junction bases: 11. The V gene's germline CDR1 is SGHDT and CDR2 YYEEEE. This CDR3 is 16 amino acids long. The CDR3 nucleotides read TGTGCCAGCAGCTTGTACCACACAGGGGGTATGTCTGAAGCTTTCTTT. It yields the protein CASSLYHTGGMSEAFF.

V gene TRBV6-2 or TRBV6-3 combines with J gene TRBJ1-2; D is ambiguous. This CDR3 is 13 amino acids long. The V end lost 4 bases, the J end lost 4 bases, and 10 bases lay between the germline ends. Germline assignment: CDR1 MNHEY and CDR2 SVGEGT. CDR3 region: CASSFDSGYGYTF. The CDR3 DNA follows: TGTGCCAGCAGTTTCGACTCGGGCTATGGCTACACCTTC.

This chain uses TRBV6-1 with TRBJ2-7, with 8 bases lining up with TRBD1. The CDR3 has 14 amino acids. In germline, CDR1 is MNHNS, CDR2 SASEGT. Germline trimming cut 3 bases from V and 0 bases from J; bases unmatched to any gene: 1. Written as DNA, the CDR3 is TGTGCCAGCAGTGACAGGGGGCTCTCCTACGAGCAGTACTTC. This translates into CASSDRGLSYEQYF.

This clone appeared once. The chain combines TRBV5-1 with TRBJ1-6; D uncertain. The V gene lost 2 bases and the J gene lost 7 bases, with 4 bases spanning the gap. There are 12 residues in the CDR3. The germline V gene has CDR1 SGHRS and CDR2 YFSETQ. CDR3 DNA: TGCGCCAGCAGCTTTGAGAATTCACCCCTCCACTTT. This codes for CASSFENSPLHF.

This clone was found once. V is TRBV4-3 and J is TRBJ1-6, with 7 bases fitting TRBD1. This CDR3 is built from 16 residues. Unmatched junction bases numbered 7, after V lost 1 base and J lost 7 bases. Germline CDR1 and CDR2: LGHNA and YSLEER. The CDR3: CASSQARAGGNSPLHF. The CDR3 coding sequence is TGCGCCAGCAGCCAAGCCCGGGCAGGGGGAAATTCACCCCTCCACTTT.

This clone was recorded a few times. The genes are TRBV4-1 and TRBJ1-2, with D perhaps TRBD1 (5 bases). The CDR3 sequence is 14 residues long. Trimming removed 0 bases from V and 4 bases from J, with 9 bases in between. Germline CDR1 MGHRA, CDR2 YSYEKL. CDR3 region: CASSQDRGPYGYTF. CDR3 sequence (DNA): TGCGCCAGCAGCCAAGATAGGGGTCCCTATGGCTACACCTTC.

This chain joins TRBV7-2 and TRBJ2-7; TRBD2 matches at 8 bases. The V segment lost 2 bases and the J segment 4 bases; nucleotides outside the gene matches: 7. CDR1 is SGHTA and CDR2 is FQGNSA in the germline V gene. The CDR3 has 15 amino acids. The CDR3 protein is CASSLSSGSGYEQYF. CDR3 sequence (DNA): TGTGCCAGCAGCTTAAGCAGCGGGAGTGGGTACGAGCAGTACTTC.

This clone showed up just once. The V and J genes are TRBV18 and TRBJ2-1; 11 bases map to TRBD2. J was trimmed by 4 bases and V by 5 bases; bases with no gene match: 7. The CDR3 contains 16 residues. The germline V gene has CDR1 KGHSH and CDR2 LQKENI. Here the CDR3 reads CASSSRGLAVYNEQFF. The CDR3 coding sequence is TGTGCCAGCTCATCTAGGGGACTAGCGGTATACAATGAGCAGTTCTTC.

The chain couples TRBV18 to TRBJ1-6; 8 bases match TRBD1. Looked up from germline, CDR1 is KGHSH and CDR2 is LQKENI. V lost 3 bases to trimming and J lost 6 bases; unmatched junction nucleotides: 7. The CDR3 has 16 residues. The CDR3 region has the DNA TGTGCCAGCTCACCGGCACAGGGGGTGCGTAATTCACCCCTCCACTTT. This encodes CASSPAQGVRNSPLHF. The whole variable domain, filled in from reference TRBV18 and TRBJ1-6, reads NAGVMQNPRHLVRRRGQEARLRCSPMKGHSHVYWYRQLPEEGLKFMVYLQKENIIDESGMPKERFSAEFPKEGPSILRIQQVVRGDSAAYFCASSPAQGVRNSPLHFGNGTRLTVT.

This chain links TRBV19 with TRBJ2-7; no definite D call. Germline CDR1 LNHDA, CDR2 SQIVND (reference sequence). The CDR3 sequence is 14 residues long. Trimming pared 4 bases from V and 0 bases from J, leaving 10 bases between. The CDR3 DNA reads as TGTGCCAGTAGTAGTAGTCCGAACTCCTACGAGCAGTACTTC. It translates to CASSSSPNSYEQYF.

This CDR3 is CASSPPTSKAAKNIQYF. The CDR3 region has the DNA TGTGCCAGCTCACCACCGACTAGTAAGGCAGCCAAAAACATTCAGTACTTC. This chain connects TRBV18 to TRBJ2-4; weak D call: TRBD2 (6 bases). Trimming pared 0 bases from V and 0 bases from J, leaving 12 bases between. CDR1 KGHSH and CDR2 LQKENI come from the germline V gene. The CDR3 runs to 17 residues.

This rearrangement joins TRBV7-9 to TRBJ1-4, with 9 bases matching TRBD1. This CDR3 contains 15 residues. Looked up from germline, CDR1 is SEHNR and CDR2 is FQNEAQ (reference sequence). V dropped 5 bases and J dropped 5; count of bases not matched to a gene: 6. CDR3: CASSQRQGVNEKLFF. The CDR3 coding sequence is TGTGCCAGCAGCCAACGACAGGGGGTGAATGAAAAACTGTTTTTT.

This rearrangement joins TRBV18 to TRBJ1-2; D is possibly TRBD1 (5 bases). Germline V gene data show CDR1 as KGHSH and CDR2 as LQKENI. V shed 5 bases and J shed 2 bases, with 15 bases lying between them. The CDR3 sequence is 15 residues long. The CDR3 protein is CASSFQGVQNYGYTF. DNA for the CDR3: TGTGCCAGCTCATTTCAGGGCGTACAGAACTATGGCTACACCTTC.

This clone has only a few counts. CDR3 amino acids: CASSFPGQGYYGYTF. The CDR3 DNA is TGTGCCAGCAGCTTCCCCGGACAGGGGTACTATGGCTACACCTTC. The J gene is TRBJ1-2, the V gene TRBV7-9; 9 bases align to TRBD1. The V gene end was trimmed by 3 bases and the J gene end by 3 bases; junction bases not matched to a gene: 5. Germline lookup yields CDR1 SEHNR and CDR2 FQNEAQ (reference sequence). The CDR3 is made up of 15 amino acids.

The V and J genes are TRBV6-5 and TRBJ1-1; the D is unclear. The CDR3 is made up of 15 amino acids. Trimming removed 6 bases at V and 1 base at J, with 15 bases between. The germline gives CDR1 MNHEY, CDR2 SVGAGI. This CDR3 reads CASSRGTITNTEAFF. For the CDR3, the DNA is TGTGCCAGCAGCCGCGGCACGATAACGAACACTGAAGCTTTCTTT.

This clone has only a few counts. The chain combines TRBV18 with TRBJ1-2; 12 positions match TRBD1. Per germline, CDR1 KGHSH and CDR2 LQKENI. V shed 0 bases and J 8 bases; nucleotides not matched to a gene: 10. This CDR3 region has 17 residues. CDR3 nucleotide sequence: TGTGCCAGCTCACCACCGGGGACGGGACAGGGGGCGTCCGGCTACACCTTC. It yields the protein CASSPPGTGQGASGYTF.

This clone has only a few counts. The gene calls are TRBV4-2 and TRBJ2-2; TRBD2 aligns across 12 bases. Germline values: CDR1 LGHNA, CDR2 YNFKEQ. The CDR3 covers 23 residues. V lost 0 bases and J lost 0; bases outside the gene matches: 17. The CDR3 DNA follows: TGTGCCAGCAGCCAAGATTTAGTGATGGGACTAGCGGGCCCCGATTCGAACACCGGGGAGCTGTTTTTT. Amino acid sequence: CASSQDLVMGLAGPDSNTGELFF.

The chain carries TRBV5-4 and TRBJ2-1, with D perhaps TRBD2 (6 bases). There are 13 residues in the CDR3. Trimming left V 4 bases short and J 12 bases short, with 17 bases between. Germline CDR1 and CDR2: SGHNT and YYREEE (reference sequence). The CDR3 coding sequence is TGTGCCAGCAGCCTGAGGGGCCCCGGGGGGCAGTTCTTC. The encoded protein is CASSLRGPGGQFF.

This sequence joins TRBV29-1 and TRBJ1-1; D is unresolved. Germline CDR1 is SQVTM and CDR2 is ANQGSEA. V dropped 7 bases and J dropped 1 base, with 13 bases sitting between them. The CDR3 length is 13 residues. The CDR3, as DNA: TGCAGCGCCTCCGGGGAGGGGAACACTGAAGCTTTCTTT. Amino acid sequence: CSASGEGNTEAFF.

The chain uses TRBV7-3 and TRBJ1-6, with 12 positions matching TRBD1. The CDR3 runs 16 residues. CDR1 and CDR2 (germline): SGHTA, FQGTGA. The V and J ends lost 2 bases and 7 bases, in that order; junction bases with no gene match: 3. The DNA of the CDR3 is TGTGCCAGCAGCTTACAGGGACAGGGGGCGAATTCACCCCTCCACTTT. This sequence encodes CASSLQGQGANSPLHF.

This chain links TRBV10-3 with TRBJ1-1; D not resolved. V was shortened by 10 bases and J by 5 bases, with 17 bases between the two germline ends. Germline V gene sequence: CDR1 ENHRY, CDR2 SYGVKD. The CDR3 contains 13 residues. CDR3 residues: CATRDTQETEAFF. CDR3 sequence (DNA): TGTGCCACCCGGGATACTCAAGAGACTGAAGCTTTCTTT.

Only one count was recorded for this clone. V usage is TRBV29-1 and J usage is TRBJ1-2; tentative D call: TRBD1 (6 bases). Germline V CDR1 and CDR2: SQVTM, ANQGSEA. The V end was cut by 5 bases, the J end by 5 bases, with 15 bases between. This CDR3 contains 13 residues. The CDR3 coding sequence is TGCAGCGTTCGCCTCACAGGGCGTTATGGCTACACCTTC. Its translation is CSVRLTGRYGYTF.